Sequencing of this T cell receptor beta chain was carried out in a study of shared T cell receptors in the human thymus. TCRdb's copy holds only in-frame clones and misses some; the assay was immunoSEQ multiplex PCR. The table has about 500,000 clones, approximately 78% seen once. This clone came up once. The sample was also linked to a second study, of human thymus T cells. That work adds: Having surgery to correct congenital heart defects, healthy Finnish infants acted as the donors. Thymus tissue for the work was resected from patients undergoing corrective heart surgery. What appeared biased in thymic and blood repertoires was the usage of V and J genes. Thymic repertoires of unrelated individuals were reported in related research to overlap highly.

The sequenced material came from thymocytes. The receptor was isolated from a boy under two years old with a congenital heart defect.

CDR3 DNA: TGTGCCAGCAGCTTCGGACAGGTGGTTGGCTACACCTTC. This sequence encodes CASSFGQVVGYTF. The chain couples TRBV7-8 to TRBJ1-2; 7 bases are shared with TRBD1. Germline V gene data show CDR1 as SGHVS and CDR2 as FQNEAQ. J was trimmed by 7 bases and V by 3 bases; bases with no gene match: 5. The CDR3 length is 13 residues.